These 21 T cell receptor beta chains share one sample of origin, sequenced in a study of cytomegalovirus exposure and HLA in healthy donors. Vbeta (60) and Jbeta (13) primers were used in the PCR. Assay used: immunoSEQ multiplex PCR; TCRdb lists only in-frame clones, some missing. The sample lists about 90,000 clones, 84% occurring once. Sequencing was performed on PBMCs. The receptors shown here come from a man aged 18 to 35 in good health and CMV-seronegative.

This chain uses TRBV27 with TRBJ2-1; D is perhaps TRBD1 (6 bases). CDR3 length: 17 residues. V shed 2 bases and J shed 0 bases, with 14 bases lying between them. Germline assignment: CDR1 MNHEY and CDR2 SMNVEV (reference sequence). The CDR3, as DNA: TGTGCCAGCAGTTTACGCTGGAACAGGGTCTCCTACAATGAGCAGTTCTTC. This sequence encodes CASSLRWNRVSYNEQFF.

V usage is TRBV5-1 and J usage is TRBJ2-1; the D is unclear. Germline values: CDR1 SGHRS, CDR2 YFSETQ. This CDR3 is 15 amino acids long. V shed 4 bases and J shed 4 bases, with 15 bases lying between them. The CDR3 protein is CASSDGPAVYNEQFF. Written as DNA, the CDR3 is TGCGCCAGCAGCGATGGGCCTGCCGTTTACAATGAGCAGTTCTTC.

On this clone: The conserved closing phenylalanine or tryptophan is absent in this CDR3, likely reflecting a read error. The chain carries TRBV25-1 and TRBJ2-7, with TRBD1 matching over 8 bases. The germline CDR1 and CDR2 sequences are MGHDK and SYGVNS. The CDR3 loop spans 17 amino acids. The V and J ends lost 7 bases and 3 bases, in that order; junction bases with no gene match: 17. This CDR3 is CASIAPLGGQGGYEQYL. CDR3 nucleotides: TGTGCCAGCATCGCCCCATTGGGTGGACAGGGTGGCTACGAGCAGTACCTC.

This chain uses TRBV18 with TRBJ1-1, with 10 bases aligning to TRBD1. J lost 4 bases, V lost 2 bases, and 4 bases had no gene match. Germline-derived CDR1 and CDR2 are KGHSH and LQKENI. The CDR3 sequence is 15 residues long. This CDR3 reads CASSPTGQGSTEAFF. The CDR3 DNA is TGTGCCAGCTCACCAACGGGACAGGGGAGCACTGAAGCTTTCTTT.

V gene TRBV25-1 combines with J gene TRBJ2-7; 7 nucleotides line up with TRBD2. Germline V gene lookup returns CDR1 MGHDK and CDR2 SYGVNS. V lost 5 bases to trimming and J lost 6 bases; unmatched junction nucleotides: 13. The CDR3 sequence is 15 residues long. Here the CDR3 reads CASSPYGGGRGEQYV. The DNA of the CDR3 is TGTGCCAGCAGTCCTTACGGAGGCGGGAGAGGCGAGCAGTACGTC.

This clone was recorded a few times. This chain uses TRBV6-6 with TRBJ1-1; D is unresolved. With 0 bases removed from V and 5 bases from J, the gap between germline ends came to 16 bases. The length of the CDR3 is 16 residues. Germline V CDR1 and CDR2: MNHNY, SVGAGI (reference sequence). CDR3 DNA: TGTGCCAGCAGTTACTCTGCGGGTTCCGGGCGGACTGAAGCTTTCTTT. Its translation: CASSYSAGSGRTEAFF.

CDR3 nucleotides: TGTGCCAGCAGCGTAGAGGGCGGGGACACTGAAGCTTTCTTT. Translation gives CASSVEGGDTEAFF. The chain links TRBV9 to TRBJ1-1, with unresolved D. The CDR3 extends over 14 amino acids. Trimming stripped 0 bases from V and 3 bases from J, with 9 bases between. Germline values: CDR1 SGDLS, CDR2 YYNGEE. The full variable domain, with the rest looked up from reference TRBV9 and TRBJ1-1, is DSGVTQTPKHLITATGQRVTLRCSPRSGDLSVYWYQQSLDQGLQFLIQYYNGEERAKGNILERFSAQQFPDLHSELNLSSLELGDSALYFCASSVEGGDTEAFFGQGTRLTVV.

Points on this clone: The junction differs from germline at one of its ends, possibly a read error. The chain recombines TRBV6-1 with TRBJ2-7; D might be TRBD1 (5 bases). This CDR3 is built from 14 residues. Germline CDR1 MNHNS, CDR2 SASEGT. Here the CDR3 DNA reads TGTGCCAGCAGTGAAGGTCCAGGCGAGGCCATCCAGGGTTTC. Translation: CASSEGPGEAIQGF.

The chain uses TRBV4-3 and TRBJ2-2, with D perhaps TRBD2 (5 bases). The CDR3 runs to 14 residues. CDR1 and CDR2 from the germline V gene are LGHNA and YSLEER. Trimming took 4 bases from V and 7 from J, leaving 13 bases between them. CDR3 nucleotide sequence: TGCGCCAGCAGCCTGCTCGCGGGTGGCGGGGAGCTGTTTTTT. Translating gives CASSLLAGGGELFF.

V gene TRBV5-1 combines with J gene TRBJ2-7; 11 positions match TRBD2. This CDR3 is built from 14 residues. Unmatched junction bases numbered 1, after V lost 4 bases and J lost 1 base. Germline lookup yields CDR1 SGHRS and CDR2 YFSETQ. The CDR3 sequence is CASSTSGSSYEQYF. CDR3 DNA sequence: TGCGCCAGCAGCACTAGCGGGAGTTCCTACGAGCAGTACTTC.

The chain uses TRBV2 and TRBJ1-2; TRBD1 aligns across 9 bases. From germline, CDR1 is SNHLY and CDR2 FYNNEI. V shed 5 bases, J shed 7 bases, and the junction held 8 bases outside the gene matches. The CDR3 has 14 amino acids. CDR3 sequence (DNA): TGTGCCAGCAGTTCCCGGGACAGGGACTCTGGCTACACCTTC. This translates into CASSSRDRDSGYTF.

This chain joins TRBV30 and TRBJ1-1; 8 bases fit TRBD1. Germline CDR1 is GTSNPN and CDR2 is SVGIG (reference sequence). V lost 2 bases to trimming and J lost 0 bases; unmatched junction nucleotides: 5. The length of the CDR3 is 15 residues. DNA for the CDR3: TGTGCCTGGAGTATCCGGACAGGGATGAACACTGAAGCTTTCTTT. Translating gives CAWSIRTGMNTEAFF.

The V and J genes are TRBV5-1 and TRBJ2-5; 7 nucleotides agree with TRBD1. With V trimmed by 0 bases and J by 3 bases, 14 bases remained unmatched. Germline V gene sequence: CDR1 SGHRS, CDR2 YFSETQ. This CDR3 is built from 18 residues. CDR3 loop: CASSLDRGQVGKKETQYF. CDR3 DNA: TGCGCCAGCAGCTTGGATAGGGGGCAGGTTGGGAAGAAAGAGACCCAGTACTTC. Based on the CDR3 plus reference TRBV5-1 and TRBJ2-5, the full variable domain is KAGVTQTPRYLIKTRGQQVTLSCSPISGHRSVSWYQQTPGQGLQFLFEYFSETQRNKGNFPGRFSGRQFSNSRSEMNVSTLELGDSALYLCASSLDRGQVGKKETQYFGPGTRLLVL.

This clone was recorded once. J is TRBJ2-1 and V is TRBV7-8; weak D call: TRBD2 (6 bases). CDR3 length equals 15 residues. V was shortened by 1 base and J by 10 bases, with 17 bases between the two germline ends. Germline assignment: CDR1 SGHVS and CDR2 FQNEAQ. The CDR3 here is CASSLVGSGLSEQFF. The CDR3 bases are TGTGCCAGCAGCTTAGTAGGTAGCGGACTCTCGGAGCAGTTCTTC.

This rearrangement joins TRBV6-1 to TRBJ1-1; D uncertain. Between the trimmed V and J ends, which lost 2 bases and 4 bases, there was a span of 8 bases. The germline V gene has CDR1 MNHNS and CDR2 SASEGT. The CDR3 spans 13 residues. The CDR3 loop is CASSESGGTEAFF. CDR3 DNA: TGTGCCAGCAGTGAATCCGGAGGCACTGAAGCTTTCTTT.

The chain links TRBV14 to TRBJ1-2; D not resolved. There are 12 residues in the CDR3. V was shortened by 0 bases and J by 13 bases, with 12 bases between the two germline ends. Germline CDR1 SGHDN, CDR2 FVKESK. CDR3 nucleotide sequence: TGTGCCAGCAGCCAAGATATCGGGGAAAGCACCTTC. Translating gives CASSQDIGESTF.

The CDR3 DNA reads TGTGCCAGCAGCTTGGGACAGGGGACATCATGGTATGGCTACACCTTC. It is translated as CASSLGQGTSWYGYTF. The V call is TRBV5-8, the J call TRBJ1-2; 8 bases align to TRBD1. CDR1 is SGHTS and CDR2 is YDEGEE in the germline V gene. The CDR3 loop spans 16 amino acids. V lost 0 bases, J lost 5 bases, and 9 bases stayed unmatched.

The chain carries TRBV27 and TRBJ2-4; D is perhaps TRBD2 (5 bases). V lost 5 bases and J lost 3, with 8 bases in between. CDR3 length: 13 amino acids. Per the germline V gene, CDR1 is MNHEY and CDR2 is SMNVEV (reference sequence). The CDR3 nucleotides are TGTGCCAGCAGTCGGGGTGTCAAAAACATTCAGTACTTC. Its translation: CASSRGVKNIQYF.

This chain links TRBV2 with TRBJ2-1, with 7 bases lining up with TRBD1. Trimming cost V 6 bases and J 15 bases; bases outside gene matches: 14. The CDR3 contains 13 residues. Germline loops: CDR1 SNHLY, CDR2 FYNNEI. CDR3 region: CASSARADRVGFF. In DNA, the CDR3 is TGTGCCAGCAGCGCGCGGGCCGACAGGGTGGGGTTCTTC.

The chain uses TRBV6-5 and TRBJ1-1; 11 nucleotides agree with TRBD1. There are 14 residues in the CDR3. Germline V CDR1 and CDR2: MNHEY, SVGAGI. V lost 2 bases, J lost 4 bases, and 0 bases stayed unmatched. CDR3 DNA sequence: TGTGCCAGCAGTTACGGACAGGGGGCCACTGAAGCTTTCTTT. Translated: CASSYGQGATEAFF.

The CDR3 region is CASSLGFGTGESYTF. The CDR3 DNA is TGTGCCAGCAGCTTAGGATTTGGGACAGGGGAGAGCTACACCTTC. The V gene is TRBV7-9, the J gene TRBJ1-2, with 10 bases fitting TRBD1. Germline assignment: CDR1 SEHNR and CDR2 FQNEAQ (reference sequence). Losses at the gene ends were 1 base for V and 9 bases for J; bases not matched to a gene: 8. This CDR3 has 15 residues.